This record looks at one T cell receptor (beta chain) sequence and its context. No antigen is known for it. From the 5' RACE reads, TCRdb called clonotypes with MiXCR, one entry per CDR3 protein. The table shows 450,000 or so distinct CDR3 sequences, with around 20% occurring only once. This CDR3 contains 17 residues. Germline V CDR1 and CDR2: SGHRS, YFSETQ. Trimming left V 0 bases short and J 1 base short, with 16 bases between. The data were obtained in a study of T-cell memory formation after mild COVID-19. Study-wide results and limits: A second wave expanding day 15 to 37 was CD4+-biased; contracting clones were balanced.

The receptor comes from an adult woman who had mild COVID-19 (a few samples of this study predate the infection). Cell type and time point are not known. V usage is TRBV5-1 and J usage is TRBJ1-1, with no clear D. Sample: PBMCs or a T cell subset sorted from them (not recorded which). CDR3 sequence reads: CASSLVPPNQANTEAFF. The CDR3 DNA sequence: TGCGCCAGCAGCTTGGTCCCACCGAACCAGGCGAACACTGAAGCTTTCTTT.